This entry lists 19 T cell receptor beta chains sequenced from one sample in a study of shared clonotypes between healthy human individuals. Data came from immunoSEQ multiplex PCR; TCRdb stores just in-frame clones and leaves some out. The data show 550,000 to 850,000 clones, 55% to 80% seen once. The sequenced sample was memory CD4+ T cells sorted from blood. Subset defined: CD45RA-negative fraction. These receptors came from a woman under 40 in good health.

The chain carries TRBV6-6 and TRBJ2-3; D remains unclear. The CDR3 is made up of 16 amino acids. V was pared by 6 bases and J by 1 base, with 17 bases between. CDR1 MNHNY and CDR2 SVGAGI come from the germline V gene (reference sequence). DNA for the CDR3: TGTGCCAGCAGCCAATCCCTCTACTTCGGCACAGATACGCAGTATTTT. This codes for CASSQSLYFGTDTQYF.

This clone came up once. The CDR3 DNA reads TGTGCCAGCAGAATAGGACAGCCTAACTATGGCTACACCTTC. The encoded protein is CASRIGQPNYGYTF. The chain links TRBV28 to TRBJ1-2; D possibly corresponds to TRBD1 (6 bases). The CDR3 runs to 14 residues. Germline lookup yields CDR1 MDHEN and CDR2 SYDVKM. V was cut by 6 bases and J by 0 bases, with 11 bases left in between.

The chain is built from TRBV28 and TRBJ1-1; the D is unclear. The CDR3 is 16 amino acids. The V and J ends lost 5 bases and 0 bases respectively, with 16 bases between them. Looked up from germline, CDR1 is MDHEN and CDR2 is SYDVKM. The CDR3 region has the DNA TGTGCCAGCAGTGGCCCACGCGGATCCATGAACACTGAAGCTTTCTTT. Translating gives CASSGPRGSMNTEAFF. Drawing the rest from reference TRBV28 and TRBJ1-1, the complete variable domain is DVKVTQSSRYLVKRTGEKVFLECVQDMDHENMFWYRQDPGLGLRLIYFSYDVKMKEKGDIPEGYSVSREKKERFSLILESASTNQTSMYLCASSGPRGSMNTEAFFGQGTRLTVV.

V is TRBV28 and J is TRBJ1-2; TRBD1 matches 10 bases. This CDR3 spans 13 amino acids. Per germline, CDR1 MDHEN and CDR2 SYDVKM. V dropped 10 bases and J dropped 7; count of bases not matched to a gene: 9. The CDR3 DNA reads TGTGCCATCCGCCCCGGGACAGGGGTTGGCTACACCTTC. It is translated as CAIRPGTGVGYTF.

The sample holds many counts of this clone. The chain combines TRBV5-1 with TRBJ1-2; D possibly corresponds to TRBD1 (6 bases). The germline CDR1 and CDR2 sequences are SGHRS and YFSETQ. The CDR3 spans 14 residues. Trimming pared 4 bases from V and 5 bases from J, leaving 15 bases between. The CDR3 DNA follows: TGCGCCAGCAGCCAGACAGGTTCCTTGTATGGCTACACCTTC. As protein: CASSQTGSLYGYTF.

In this sample, this clone turned up once. The chain links TRBV30 to TRBJ2-4; D call uncertain. The CDR3 sequence is 15 residues long. The V end lost 4 bases, the J end lost 0 bases, and 13 bases lay between the germline ends. Germline V gives CDR1 GTSNPN, CDR2 SVGIG (reference sequence). The CDR3 DNA follows: TGTGCCTGGAAAAGAAGGGCGTTAGCCAAAAACATTCAGTACTTC. Its translation is CAWKRRALAKNIQYF.

The chain employs TRBV11-2 and TRBJ1-1, with unresolved D. The V end was cut by 3 bases, the J end by 4 bases, with 15 bases between. In germline, CDR1 is SGHAT, CDR2 FQNNGV. There are 15 residues in the CDR3. The DNA of the CDR3 is TGTGCCAGCAGCTTTATGGAGGGTCTGGGCACTGAAGCTTTCTTT. As protein: CASSFMEGLGTEAFF.

The chain combines TRBV5-1 with TRBJ2-5; TRBD1 matches 11 bases. Germline CDR1 and CDR2: SGHRS and YFSETQ. Trimming removed 1 base from V and 1 base from J; junction bases left unmatched: 6. The CDR3 runs to 17 residues. This CDR3 is CASSLWTGGISQETQYF. Written as DNA, the CDR3 is TGCGCCAGCAGCTTGTGGACAGGGGGCATCTCCCAAGAGACCCAGTACTTC.

The V gene is TRBV19, the J gene TRBJ2-7, with TRBD2 matching over 10 bases. The germline gives CDR1 LNHDA, CDR2 SQIVND (reference sequence). The junction had 15 bases not matched to a gene; V was cut back by 4 bases and J by 3 bases. The CDR3 totals 18 residues. CDR3 in amino acids: CASSTRTSGGWGGYEQYF. The CDR3 DNA is TGTGCCAGTAGTACCCGGACTAGCGGCGGATGGGGGGGCTACGAGCAGTACTTC. Full variable domain (missing parts from reference TRBV19 and TRBJ2-7): DGGITQSPKYLFRKEGQNVTLSCEQNLNHDAMYWYRQDPGQGLRLIYYSQIVNDFQKGDIAEGYSVSREKKESFPLTVTSAQKNPTAFYLCASSTRTSGGWGGYEQYFGPGTRLTVT.

The chain employs TRBV5-1 and TRBJ1-4, with a possible D match to TRBD1 (6 bases). Trimming cost V 5 bases and J 4 bases, with 15 bases left between them. CDR3 length equals 15 residues. Germline CDR1 SGHRS, CDR2 YFSETQ. CDR3 amino acids: CASSSGHLGNEKLFF. For the CDR3, the DNA is TGCGCCAGCAGTTCGGGACACCTGGGTAATGAAAAACTGTTTTTT.

The genes are TRBV6-1 and TRBJ2-3; 8 bases align to TRBD2. The CDR3 consists of 13 residues. Germline V gene lookup returns CDR1 MNHNS and CDR2 SASEGT. Germline trimming cut 7 bases from V and 3 bases from J; bases unmatched to any gene: 3. CDR3 in DNA: TGTGCCAGCATCGCGGGGGGTACAGATACGCAGTATTTT. This codes for CASIAGGTDTQYF.

This chain joins TRBV5-4 and TRBJ2-3, with D unresolved. Trimming shortened V by 4 bases and J by 0 bases, and 18 bases separated the two germline ends. The length of the CDR3 is 17 residues. Germline values: CDR1 SGHNT, CDR2 YYREEE (reference sequence). The CDR3 DNA sequence: TGTGCCAGCAGCCAAGCCGCCTCAAGCAGTAGCACAGATACGCAGTATTTT. This gives the protein CASSQAASSSSTDTQYF. The complete variable domain, with remaining parts taken from reference TRBV5-4 and TRBJ2-3, reads ETGVTQSPTHLIKTRGQQVTLRCSSQSGHNTVSWYQQALGQGPQFIFQYYREEENGRGNFPPRFSGLQFPNYSSELNVNALELDDSALYLCASSQAASSSSTDTQYFGPGTRLTVL.

CDR3 loop: CASIPGDEGGYTF. The CDR3 nucleotides read TGTGCCAGCATACCGGGAGACGAGGGGGGCTACACCTTC. The chain links TRBV28 to TRBJ1-2; TRBD1 is a possible D gene (5 bases). This CDR3 spans 13 amino acids. The ends were cut back, 7 bases at V and 8 bases at J, with 17 bases in the middle. CDR1 and CDR2 from the germline V gene are MDHEN and SYDVKM.

This clone was seen only a few times. This sequence joins TRBV5-1 and TRBJ1-5; D is uncertain. The CDR3 is 16 residues long. Trimming took 4 bases from V and 2 from J, leaving 16 bases between them. Germline values: CDR1 SGHRS, CDR2 YFSETQ. CDR3: CASSPGLGNGNQPQHF. The DNA for the CDR3 is TGCGCCAGCAGCCCCGGGTTAGGTAATGGCAATCAGCCCCAGCATTTT.

This clone came up a few times. Other nucleotide sequences in the sample specify the same CDR3. The V gene is TRBV5-1, the J gene TRBJ2-7; tentative D call: TRBD1 (6 bases). The V end was cut by 4 bases, the J end by 0 bases, with 14 bases between. Germline values: CDR1 SGHRS, CDR2 YFSETQ. This CDR3 is built from 15 residues. In DNA, the CDR3 is TGCGCCAGCAGCGACAGGACGGGAAGCTCCTACGAGCAGTACTTC. The encoded protein is CASSDRTGSSYEQYF.

The chain couples TRBV5-4 to TRBJ2-1, with TRBD1 matching 9 bases. The V gene's germline CDR1 is SGHNT and CDR2 YYREEE (reference sequence). J was trimmed by 3 bases and V by 4 bases; bases with no gene match: 8. The CDR3 has 16 residues. In DNA, the CDR3 is TGTGCCAGCAGCCGTGTGGGACAGGGAGTCTACAATGAGCAGTTCTTC. This translates into CASSRVGQGVYNEQFF.

The genes are TRBV5-1 and TRBJ2-7; D gene ambiguous. The CDR3 is 14 amino acids. The V and J ends lost 2 bases and 4 bases respectively, with 13 bases between them. Germline V lookup: CDR1 SGHRS, CDR2 YFSETQ. CDR3 loop: CASSLSAERYEQYF. Written as DNA, the CDR3 is TGCGCCAGCAGCTTATCAGCTGAAAGGTACGAGCAGTACTTC.

V gene TRBV4-1 combines with J gene TRBJ1-5; D is uncertain. Trimming removed 1 base from V and 3 bases from J, with 16 bases in between. The CDR3 has 17 residues. The germline CDR1 and CDR2 sequences are MGHRA and YSYEKL. The DNA of the CDR3 is TGCGCCAGCAGCCAAGGGCTATTCCTAGTTTCCAATCAGCCCCAGCATTTT. Its protein product is CASSQGLFLVSNQPQHF.

With regard to this clone: Other DNA sequences of this sample code for an identical CDR3. The chain recombines TRBV19 with TRBJ1-2; D uncertain. Germline CDR1 LNHDA, CDR2 SQIVND (reference sequence). The CDR3 extends over 13 amino acids. V lost 5 bases, J lost 1 base, and 8 bases lay in between. CDR3 coding DNA: TGTGCCAGTAGTCGCGGGTATAACTATGGCTACACCTTC. This encodes CASSRGYNYGYTF.